Listed below are T cell receptor beta chains from one sample, sequenced in a study of shared clonotypes between healthy human individuals. Profiling relied on immunoSEQ multiplex PCR, and the TCRdb table lists in-frame clones only, not all of them. The sample has about 1.4 million clones, 96% seen once. Sequenced sample: naive CD4+ T cells sorted from blood. Receptors were obtained from a man aged 25 to 40 in good health. The CDR3 runs from the conserved cysteine through the conserved F or W. A D gene is named only where the DNA matches it firmly. Part of the rows lack a size; the others show once, few, many or a class for expanded clones.

TRBD1,TRBV5-4,.,TRBJ1-1,15,CASSLGTGEGTEAFF,TGTGCCAGCAGCTTGGGGACAGGGGAGGGCACTGAAGCTTTCTTT
.,TRBV27,.,TRBJ2-6,13,CASSPSGANVLTF,TGTGCCAGCAGTCCATCTGGGGCCAACGTCCTGACTTTC
TRBD1,TRBV5-1,.,TRBJ1-2,14,CASRPGQVNYGYTF,TGCGCCAGCAGACCGGGACAGGTTAACTATGGCTACACCTTC
.,TRBV21-1,once,TRBJ2-7,15,CASSKKNGRRNEQYF,TGTGCCAGCAGCAAGAAGAACGGGAGGAGGAACGAGCAGTACTTC
.,TRBV29-1,.,TRBJ2-1,17,CSVETTMGTWSRNEQFF,TGCAGCGTTGAAACAACCATGGGGACTTGGTCCAGAAATGAGCAGTTCTTC
.,TRBV6-1,.,TRBJ2-3,14,CASTPGLSTDTQYF,TGTGCCAGCACCCCGGGACTTAGCACAGATACGCAGTATTTT
.,TRBV15,.,TRBJ2-1,16,CATSRDLARGGNEQFF,TGTGCCACCAGCAGAGATCTTGCCAGGGGAGGGAATGAGCAGTTCTTC
.,TRBV7-9,.,TRBJ2-1,16,CASSFGTSYTRNEQFF,TGTGCCAGCAGCTTCGGGACGTCCTATACGCGCAATGAGCAGTTCTTC
.,TRBV10-3,once,TRBJ1-1,16,CAISESARTANTEAFF,TGTGCCATCAGTGAGTCCGCCCGGACAGCGAACACTGAAGCTTTCTTT
TRBD2,TRBV27,.,TRBJ2-7,21,CASSLTRRSGRALEVADEQYF,TGTGCCAGCAGCCTTACTCGTCGTAGCGGGAGGGCCTTAGAAGTAGCGGACGAGCAGTACTTC
.,TRBV5-1,.,TRBJ1-5,15,CASSPGTDANQPQHF,TGCGCCAGCAGCCCAGGGACGGACGCCAATCAGCCCCAGCATTTT
.,TRBV20-1,once,TRBJ1-5,10,CSARAVHQHF,TGCAGTGCTAGAGCGGTACACCAGCATTTT
TRBD1,TRBV5-7,.,TRBJ1-2,14,CASSGVGTVHGYTF,TGTGCCAGCAGCGGGGTCGGGACAGTACATGGCTACACCTTC
.,TRBV28,.,TRBJ1-1,11,CASRLNTEAFF,TGTGCCAGCAGACTGAACACTGAAGCTTTCTTT
.,TRBV30,.,TRBJ1-5,14,CAWSVLGGDQPQHF,TGTGCCTGGAGTGTATTGGGGGGGGATCAGCCCCAGCATTTT
TRBD1,TRBV2,.,TRBJ2-7,14,CASVRGQGAYEQYF,TGTGCCAGTGTACGAGGACAGGGGGCTTACGAGCAGTACTTC
TRBD2,TRBV2,.,TRBJ2-1,14,CASSGGGMVNEQFF,TGTGCCAGTTCTGGGGGAGGGATGGTAAATGAGCAGTTCTTC
.,TRBV28,.,TRBJ2-7,13,CASESQVNYEQYF,TGTGCCAGCGAATCACAGGTCAACTACGAGCAGTACTTC
TRBD1,TRBV9,.,TRBJ2-2,14,CASTDRPNTGELFF,TGTGCCAGCACGGACAGGCCCAACACCGGGGAGCTGTTTTTT
TRBD2,TRBV29-1,.,TRBJ2-3,15,CSLRGTSESTDTQYF,TGCAGCCTAAGAGGGACTAGCGAGAGCACAGATACGCAGTATTTT
.,TRBV14,.,TRBJ2-3,16,CASSRLRGGQVGTQYF,TGTGCCAGCAGCCGCTTGAGGGGTGGGCAAGTTGGTACGCAGTATTTT
.,TRBV27,.,TRBJ1-5,15,CASSFAGAYNQPQHF,TGTGCCAGCAGTTTTGCAGGGGCCTACAATCAGCCCCAGCATTTT
TRBD1,TRBV18,once,TRBJ2-7,16,CASSSDRTGTPYEQYF,TGTGCCAGCTCCTCCGACCGGACAGGGACCCCCTACGAGCAGTACTTC
.,TRBV10-1,once,TRBJ2-7,15,CASSDLPGGPLEQYF,TGCGCCAGCAGTGATTTGCCAGGCGGGCCTCTCGAGCAGTACTTC
TRBD1,TRBV27,.,TRBJ2-7,13,CASSRDRAGEQYF,TGTGCCAGCAGTCGGGACAGGGCGGGTGAGCAGTACTTC
.,TRBV11-3,.,TRBJ2-2,14,CASSLTVYTGELFF,TGTGCCAGCAGCTTAACAGTCTATACCGGGGAGCTGTTTTTT
.,TRBV6-6,.,TRBJ1-3,16,CASSYSDKSSGNTIYF,TGTGCCAGCAGTTACTCTGACAAGTCCTCTGGAAACACCATATATTTT
.,TRBV15,.,TRBJ2-3,12,CATSRLRSTQYF,TGTGCCACCAGCAGGCTCCGAAGTACGCAGTATTTT
.,TRBV18,.,TRBJ1-5,17,CASSLTGLVGSNQPQHF,TGTGCCAGCTCACTTACAGGGCTAGTGGGTAGCAATCAGCCCCAGCATTTT
TRBD2,TRBV25-1,once,TRBJ2-1,15,CASSPAAGGHNEQFF,TGTGCCAGCAGTCCCGCTGCGGGAGGACACAATGAGCAGTTCTTC
TRBD2,TRBV9,.,TRBJ2-3,16,CASSVGGSSLTDTQYF,TGTGCCAGCAGCGTCGGGGGGAGTTCCCTCACAGATACGCAGTATTTT
.,TRBV28,.,TRBJ2-7,12,CASSLLRREQYF,TGTGCCAGCAGTTTATTGAGGCGGGAGCAGTACTTC
TRBD2,TRBV5-4,.,TRBJ2-1,15,CASSLILAGGDEQFF,TGTGCCAGCAGCTTGATATTAGCGGGAGGAGATGAGCAGTTCTTC
.,TRBV4-2,.,TRBJ1-5,15,CASSQGEQGPQPQHF,TGTGCCAGCAGCCAAGGGGAACAGGGTCCTCAGCCCCAGCATTTT
TRBD2,TRBV5-1,.,TRBJ2-2,16,CASSSWTSANTGELFF,TGCGCCAGCAGCTCCTGGACTAGCGCGAACACCGGGGAGCTGTTTTTT
TRBD1,TRBV5-1,.,TRBJ2-7,14,CASSRDSSSYEQYF,TGCGCCAGCAGCAGGGACAGCAGCTCCTACGAGCAGTACTTC
.,TRBV7-3,.,TRBJ1-4,13,CASSLTDNEKLFF,TGTGCCAGCAGCTTAACCGACAATGAAAAACTGTTTTTT
TRBD1,TRBV5-3,.,TRBJ2-3,15,CARSLRQGSTDTQYF,TGTGCCAGAAGCCTCCGACAGGGGAGCACAGATACGCAGTATTTT